Shown below are 21 T cell receptor beta chains from a single sample sequenced in a study of T cell clones after liver transplantation. Libraries were prepared by immunoSEQ multiplex PCR; TCRdb keeps only in-frame clonotypes and omits some of them. Of tens of thousands of clones listed, 70% to 85% are singletons. Material: CD4+ T cells from blood, obtained about 46 months after liver transplant. Every receptor here comes from a human patient who received a liver transplant. The graft donor may be the source of some T cells.

This chain uses TRBV7-8 with TRBJ1-4, with TRBD1 as a possible D gene (5 bases). Between the trimmed V and J ends, which lost 5 bases and 3 bases, there was a span of 10 bases. The CDR3 runs 14 residues. CDR1 SGHVS and CDR2 FQNEAQ come from the germline V gene. The CDR3 sequence: CASSGGGPNEKLFF. The CDR3 region has the DNA TGTGCCAGCAGCGGGGGGGGTCCTAATGAAAAACTGTTTTTT. The full variable domain, its missing parts supplied by reference TRBV7-8 and TRBJ1-4, is GAGVSQSPRYKVAKRGQDVALRCDPISGHVSLFWYQQALGQGPEFLTYFQNEAQLDKSGLPSDRFFAERPEGSVSTLKIQRTQQEDSAVYLCASSGGGPNEKLFFGSGTQLSVL.

The J gene is TRBJ1-1, the V gene TRBV7-9; D uncertain. The V end was cut by 1 base, the J end by 1 base, with 7 bases between. The CDR3 spans 14 residues. The V gene's germline CDR1 is SEHNR and CDR2 FQNEAQ (reference sequence). DNA for the CDR3: TGTGCCAGCAGCTTAGAAAGCCAGAACACTGAAGCTTTCTTT. Translated, it gives CASSLESQNTEAFF.

V and J are TRBV6-5 and TRBJ1-2; D gene uncertain. The CDR3 totals 12 residues. V was clipped by 4 bases and J by 7 bases, with 10 bases between them. CDR1 is MNHEY and CDR2 is SVGAGI in the germline V gene. The DNA for the CDR3 is TGTGCCAGCAGTTCTTCCCGGGTTGGCTACACCTTC. It codes for CASSSSRVGYTF.

The chain has TRBV5-1 and TRBJ2-5; the match to TRBD2 covers 8 bases. The J call may not be correct, given that the DNA end is closer to TRBJ2-7. CDR1 is SGHRS and CDR2 is YFSETQ in the germline V gene. The CDR3 consists of 16 residues. The CDR3 here is CASSFLVAGGPYEQYF. In nucleotides, the CDR3 is TGCGCCAGCAGCTTCCTGGTGGCGGGAGGTCCCTACGAGCAGTACTTC.

In nucleotides, the CDR3 is TGTGCCAGCAGCTTACGAGGGGGCACTAACTATGGCTACACCTTC. The encoded protein is CASSLRGGTNYGYTF. The chain couples TRBV7-2 to TRBJ1-2; TRBD1 agrees at 7 bases. This CDR3 has 15 amino acids. Germline lookup yields CDR1 SGHTA and CDR2 FQGNSA. The ends lost 2 bases at V and 0 bases at J; junction bases unmatched: 3.

J is TRBJ2-1 and V is TRBV11-2; the D is unclear. The V gene lost 5 bases and the J gene lost 2 bases, with 16 bases spanning the gap. The CDR3 runs 16 residues. The V gene's germline CDR1 is SGHAT and CDR2 FQNNGV. The CDR3 nucleotides read TGTGCCAGCAGCCCACCCCTCCAGTTTACCTACAATGAGCAGTTCTTC. This codes for CASSPPLQFTYNEQFF.

This chain joins TRBV19 and TRBJ2-5; 9 bases agree with TRBD1. CDR3 size: 14 residues. Germline CDR1 reads LNHDA; CDR2 reads SQIVND (reference sequence). Unmatched junction bases numbered 8, after V lost 6 bases and J lost 6 bases. CDR3 DNA: TGTGCCAGTAGAGCCGGGACAGGGATGCAGACCCAGTACTTC. It specifies CASRAGTGMQTQYF.

A few counts support this clone. The CDR3 DNA is TGTGCCAGCAGGGGCGGCCAAGAGACCCAGTACTTC. Its translation: CASRGGQETQYF. This chain connects TRBV6-6 to TRBJ2-5; D gene ambiguous. V lost 6 bases to trimming and J lost 1 base, with 6 bases between them. Looked up from germline, CDR1 is MNHNY and CDR2 is SVGAGI (reference sequence). This CDR3 has 12 amino acids.

V gene TRBV4-1 combines with J gene TRBJ2-7; either TRBD1 or TRBD2 may supply D (5 bases each). The CDR3 is 18 residues long. Deletions cut 1 base from V and 3 bases from J, with 22 bases between. Germline V gene lookup returns CDR1 MGHRA and CDR2 YSYEKL. In DNA form, the CDR3 reads TGCGCCAGCAGCCAAGCCCCGGGGCTGCAGGCTGGGGACTACGAGCAGTACTTC. Protein product: CASSQAPGLQAGDYEQYF.

The rearrangement links TRBV6-5 to TRBJ1-1; D is uncertain. V dropped 6 bases and J dropped 1 base, with 12 bases sitting between them. The CDR3 runs to 14 residues. Per the germline V gene, CDR1 is MNHEY and CDR2 is SVGAGI. The CDR3 region has the DNA TGTGCCAGCAGACTTCCCCCGCAGAACACTGAAGCTTTCTTT. It encodes CASRLPPQNTEAFF.

This clone has more than one count but fewer than ten. The chain has TRBV19 and TRBJ1-2, with D maybe TRBD1 (5 bases). CDR3 length: 13 amino acids. Trimming removed 6 bases at V and 5 bases at J, with 13 bases between. In germline, CDR1 is LNHDA, CDR2 SQIVND (reference sequence). The CDR3 loop reads CASSRDSRYGYTF. In DNA, the CDR3 is TGTGCCAGTAGCCGAGACAGCCGTTATGGCTACACCTTC.

V gene TRBV5-1 combines with J gene TRBJ2-5; D not certain. The V end lost 5 bases, the J end lost 0 bases, and 8 bases lay between the germline ends. Germline lookup yields CDR1 SGHRS and CDR2 YFSETQ. This CDR3 contains 13 residues. Written as DNA, the CDR3 is TGCGCCAGCAGGGCCCAGTACCAAGAGACCCAGTACTTC. Translating gives CASRAQYQETQYF. The whole variable domain, remainder taken from reference TRBV5-1 and TRBJ2-5, is KAGVTQTPRYLIKTRGQQVTLSCSPISGHRSVSWYQQTPGQGLQFLFEYFSETQRNKGNFPGRFSGRQFSNSRSEMNVSTLELGDSALYLCASRAQYQETQYFGPGTRLLVL.

The chain links TRBV11-2 to TRBJ1-3, with D unclear. Germline-derived CDR1 and CDR2 are SGHAT and FQNNGV. This CDR3 is 16 amino acids long. Trimming removed 5 bases at V and 2 bases at J, with 16 bases between. CDR3 in DNA: TGTGCCAGCAGCCCTCAAGTCCGGGGAGCTGGAAACACCATATATTTT. This encodes CASSPQVRGAGNTIYF.

The table lists this clone with a count of one. The chain is built from TRBV30 and TRBJ2-5; 8 positions agree with TRBD2. Looked up from germline, CDR1 is GTSNPN and CDR2 is SVGIG (reference sequence). V lost 7 bases and J lost 4; bases outside the gene matches: 11. This CDR3 spans 14 amino acids. The CDR3 sequence: CASSGGLTSETQYF. CDR3 nucleotide sequence: TGTGCCTCCTCGGGAGGGCTAACATCAGAGACCCAGTACTTC. The variable domain in full, completed from reference TRBV30 and TRBJ2-5, reads SQTIHQWPATLVQPVGSPLSLECTVEGTSNPNLYWYRQAAGRGLQLLFYSVGIGQISSEVPQNLSASRPQDRQFILSSKKLLLSDSGFYLCASSGGLTSETQYFGPGTRLLVL.

V is TRBV5-1 and J is TRBJ2-3, with 10 bases identical to TRBD2. V lost 1 base, J lost 6 bases, and 8 bases stayed unmatched. CDR3 length: 16 amino acids. Germline values: CDR1 SGHRS, CDR2 YFSETQ. The CDR3 loop reads CASSLMSSGGADTQYF. The CDR3 DNA reads TGCGCCAGCAGCTTGATGTCTAGCGGGGGAGCGGATACGCAGTATTTT.

The chain links TRBV28 to TRBJ2-2; possible D gene TRBD1, 5 bases. The V gene's germline CDR1 is MDHEN and CDR2 SYDVKM. Trimming pared 4 bases from V and 4 bases from J, leaving 16 bases between. The CDR3 spans 16 residues. The CDR3 sequence: CASSSYPTGTTGELFF. The CDR3 coding sequence is TGTGCCAGCAGTTCATACCCAACAGGTACCACCGGGGAGCTGTTTTTT.

The genes are TRBV5-1 and TRBJ1-1; 7 bases agree with TRBD1. The germline V gene has CDR1 SGHRS and CDR2 YFSETQ. V lost 5 bases, J lost 7 bases, and 8 bases stayed unmatched. The CDR3 consists of 13 residues. The CDR3 is CASRKTGWGEAFF. CDR3 nucleotide sequence: TGCGCCAGCAGGAAGACAGGGTGGGGTGAAGCTTTCTTT.

The rearrangement links TRBV4-2 to TRBJ1-2; the D is unclear. The CDR3 consists of 14 residues. V lost 4 bases to trimming and J lost 4 bases, with 13 bases between them. Germline V gene lookup returns CDR1 LGHNA and CDR2 YNFKEQ. The CDR3 protein is CASSLRTDFYGYTF. CDR3 in DNA: TGTGCCAGCAGCCTCCGGACGGATTTCTATGGCTACACCTTC.

This clone occurred a few times. V gene TRBV10-2 combines with J gene TRBJ2-5; D uncertain. CDR3 length: 17 residues. Trimming took 4 bases from V and 1 from J, leaving 19 bases between them. CDR1 and CDR2 (germline): WSHSY, SAAADI. This CDR3 reads CASSGNLGRLRQETQYF. In nucleotides, the CDR3 is TGCGCCAGCAGTGGGAATTTGGGCAGGCTGCGCCAAGAGACCCAGTACTTC.

The rearrangement uses TRBV6-1 and TRBJ1-3; D gene unclear. V was pared by 1 base and J by 0 bases, with 10 bases between. This CDR3 comprises 16 residues. The germline V gene has CDR1 MNHNS and CDR2 SASEGT. The CDR3 nucleotides are TGTGCCAGCAGTGAAGTCGGGGTAACCTCTGGAAACACCATATATTTT. It codes for CASSEVGVTSGNTIYF.

This chain connects TRBV18 to TRBJ2-7; D is possibly TRBD1 or TRBD2 (5 bases each). The V end lost 2 bases, the J end lost 5 bases, and 19 bases lay between the germline ends. Per the germline V gene, CDR1 is KGHSH and CDR2 is LQKENI. CDR3 size: 16 residues. The CDR3 DNA sequence: TGTGCCAGCTCACCAGTTTGGGACCTCCGTGAGGACGAGCAGTACTTC. The encoded protein is CASSPVWDLREDEQYF.